The text below deals with one T cell receptor beta chain. The sample comes from a study of PD-L1 blockade in urothelial cancer. Study background: Beginning in about 2014, patients received atezolizumab, given as 1,200 mg intravenously every 3 weeks. Median T cell yield from blood was roughly 150,000.

Assay used: immunoSEQ multiplex PCR; TCRdb lists only in-frame clones, some missing. The sample records 70,000 to 75,000 clones, 84% being singletons. V lost 2 bases and J lost 1; bases outside the gene matches: 18. The CDR3 length is 20 residues. CDR1 ENHRY and CDR2 SYGVKD come from the germline V gene. Time point specified: pretreatment peripheral blood. The sample was PBMCs, taken around atezolizumab (anti-PD-L1) treatment. This sequence joins TRBV10-3 and TRBJ2-7, with 9 positions matching TRBD1. The origin of this receptor is a woman aged 65 to 85 with urothelial cancer. The CDR3 reads CAISEAGTGSGRRGSYEQYF. The CDR3 DNA follows: TGTGCCATCAGTGAGGCTGGGACAGGGTCGGGGCGGAGGGGGTCCTACGAGCAGTACTTC.